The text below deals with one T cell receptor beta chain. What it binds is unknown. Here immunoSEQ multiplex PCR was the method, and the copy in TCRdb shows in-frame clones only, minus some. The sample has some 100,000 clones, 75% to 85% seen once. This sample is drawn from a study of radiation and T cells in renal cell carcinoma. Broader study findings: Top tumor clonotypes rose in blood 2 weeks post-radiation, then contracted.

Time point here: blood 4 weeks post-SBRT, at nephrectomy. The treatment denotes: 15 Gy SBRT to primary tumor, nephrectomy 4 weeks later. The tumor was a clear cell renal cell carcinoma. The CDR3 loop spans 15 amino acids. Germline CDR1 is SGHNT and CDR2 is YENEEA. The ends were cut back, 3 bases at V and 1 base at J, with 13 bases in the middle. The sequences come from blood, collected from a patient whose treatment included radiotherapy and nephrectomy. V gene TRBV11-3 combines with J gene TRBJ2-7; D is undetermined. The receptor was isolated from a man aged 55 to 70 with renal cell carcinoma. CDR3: CASSLGRGRSYEQYF. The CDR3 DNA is TGTGCCAGCAGCTTGGGCCGAGGCAGATCCTACGAGCAGTACTTC.